One sample yielded the 13 T cell receptor beta chains listed below, sequenced in a study of blood T cells in healthy people across ages. Sample-barcoded 5' priming and a J-beta primer mix drove a second PCR of about 7 to 11 cycles. TCRdb called the 5' RACE reads again in MiXCR, with one record for every CDR3 protein. The table includes 590,000 or so distinct CDR3 sequences, about 30% detected once. Material for sequencing was blood. The receptor set was obtained from a woman aged 80 or older in good health.

Note on this clonotype: It is likely a read error, because the conserved phenylalanine at the end of the CDR3 is missing. The chain employs TRBV7-2 and TRBJ2-1; 8 bases align to TRBD2. CDR1 is SGHTA, CDR2 FQGNSA, per germline. J gave up 1 base and V 6 bases, and 8 bases lay outside the gene matches. The CDR3 length is 16 residues. The CDR3 bases are TGTGCCAGCAGACCCGGGACTAGAGGTTCCTACAATGAGCAGTTCGTC. Translated, it gives CASRPGTRGSYNEQFV.

The table lists this clonotype with many counts. V usage is TRBV5-1 and J usage is TRBJ2-5, with 10 bases aligning to TRBD2. Germline trimming cut 0 bases from V and 2 bases from J; bases unmatched to any gene: 7. The CDR3 totals 17 residues. CDR1 is SGHRS, CDR2 YFSETQ, per germline. The CDR3 coding sequence is TGCGCCAGCAGCTTGGCCGGGCTAGCGGGGGCACAAGAGACCCAGTACTTC. It is translated as CASSLAGLAGAQETQYF.

This clonotype was detected many times. The chain recombines TRBV20-1 with TRBJ2-7, with a possible D match to TRBD2 (6 bases). The V and J ends lost 1 base and 2 bases respectively, with 12 bases between them. The CDR3 is 14 residues long. CDR1 and CDR2 (germline): DFQATT, SNEGSKA (reference sequence). CDR3 in DNA: TGCAGTGCTAGAGGTTTTGGAGGGGCCTACGAGCAGTACTTC. It translates to CSARGFGGAYEQYF.

The table lists this clonotype with many counts. The chain carries TRBV6-2 or TRBV6-3 and TRBJ2-7; D is possibly TRBD1 or TRBD2 (5 bases each). CDR3 length: 14 amino acids. Germline lookup yields CDR1 MNHEY and CDR2 SVGEGT. V lost 10 bases to trimming and J lost 3 bases, with 19 bases between them. The CDR3 loop is CATSGWDPGYEQYF. The CDR3 bases are TGTGCCACGTCCGGCTGGGACCCCGGCTACGAGCAGTACTTC.

This clonotype was counted ten times or more. This chain uses TRBV7-8 with TRBJ2-3, with 7 positions matching TRBD1. The CDR3 extends over 14 amino acids. Germline values: CDR1 SGHVS, CDR2 FQNEAQ. Unmatched junction bases numbered 4, after V lost 5 bases and J lost 2 bases. The CDR3 DNA follows: TGTGCCAGCAGCCAGGGACAGTACACAGATACGCAGTATTTT. It specifies CASSQGQYTDTQYF.

This clonotype showed up just a few times. This chain uses TRBV9 with TRBJ2-7; D is perhaps TRBD2 (6 bases). The end of the DNA is better explained by TRBJ2-5, so the J call may be wrong. The CDR3 covers 15 residues. The V gene's germline CDR1 is SGDLS and CDR2 YYNGEE. The CDR3 DNA reads TGTGCCAGCAGCTTAAACACCCGGGACTCCGGGACCCAGTACTTC. It yields the protein CASSLNTRDSGTQYF.

This clonotype was found a few times. This chain links TRBV27 with TRBJ2-2; D unclear. Germline V gene lookup returns CDR1 MNHEY and CDR2 SMNVEV (reference sequence). This CDR3 is 15 amino acids long. Trimming shortened V by 6 bases and J by 3 bases, and 14 bases separated the two germline ends. The CDR3 is CASRANPVDTGELFF. The DNA of the CDR3 is TGTGCCAGCAGGGCGAACCCCGTCGACACCGGGGAGCTGTTTTTT.

On this clonotype: A much larger clone lies one base from this, so it may be a read error. The CDR3 spells CASGEALGASYNEQFF. The CDR3 DNA is TGTGCCAGCGGTGAAGCACTCGGGGCCTCCTACAATGAGCAGTTCTTC. The chain uses TRBV2 and TRBJ2-1; D may correspond to TRBD1 or TRBD2 (5 bases each). Germline assignment: CDR1 SNHLY and CDR2 FYNNEI. The CDR3 sequence is 16 residues long.

The rearrangement joins TRBV11-2 to TRBJ1-3; D gene ambiguous. Germline CDR1 reads SGHAT; CDR2 reads FQNNGV. CDR3 length: 15 residues. V was clipped by 3 bases and J by 0 bases, with 9 bases between them. The CDR3 DNA is TGTGCCAGCAGCTTGGGGTTCACCTCTGGAAACACCATATATTTT. Its protein product is CASSLGFTSGNTIYF.

The chain carries TRBV6-5 and TRBJ2-7; D perhaps matches TRBD2 (6 bases). The end of the DNA is better explained by TRBJ2-5, so the J call may be wrong. This CDR3 comprises 14 residues. Germline CDR1 reads MNHEY; CDR2 reads SVGAGI. The CDR3 DNA follows: TGTGCCAGCAGTCACCTAGCGAAAGGGGAGACCCAGTACTTC. Amino acid sequence: CASSHLAKGETQYF.

This clonotype was counted only a few times. This chain joins TRBV7-2 and TRBJ2-5; the match to TRBD1 covers 8 bases. CDR3 length: 15 amino acids. The V gene end was trimmed by 5 bases and the J gene end by 4 bases; junction bases not matched to a gene: 9. CDR1 is SGHTA and CDR2 is FQGNSA in the germline V gene. In DNA form, the CDR3 reads TGTGCCAGCAGCGGCCTCAGGGGGCAGGGAGAGACCCAGTACTTC. Translation: CASSGLRGQGETQYF.

This clonotype was observed many times. The chain has TRBV4-2 and TRBJ1-6, with a weak D call TRBD1 (6 bases). The length of the CDR3 is 16 residues. Germline assignment: CDR1 LGHNA and CDR2 YNFKEQ. Trimming stripped 0 bases from V and 7 bases from J, with 13 bases between. CDR3 protein: CASSQDQTGLNSPLHF. The DNA for the CDR3 is TGTGCCAGCAGCCAAGATCAGACAGGCTTGAATTCACCCCTCCACTTT.

As regards this clonotype: Possible read error: a much larger clone is one base away. The rearrangement joins TRBV28 to TRBJ1-2; D is ambiguous. Trimming took off 8 bases at V and 2 bases at J, with 9 bases between the two ends. The germline CDR1 and CDR2 sequences are MDHEN and SYDVKM. This CDR3 spans 12 amino acids. This CDR3 is CASGSQNYGYTF. CDR3 DNA sequence: TGTGCCAGCGGTTCTCAAAACTATGGCTACACCTTC.